Shown below are 16 T cell receptor beta chains from a single sample sequenced in a study of CD8+ T cells in alopecia areata. TCR sequencing used cDNA made by reverse transcription of extracted RNA. The assay was immunoSEQ multiplex PCR, and TCRdb's table has in-frame clones only and misses some. The sample has some 200,000 clones; roughly three fifths are singletons. The material sequenced was CD8+ T cells sorted from blood. The receptors originated from a human donor in good health.

This clone came up a few times. This chain joins TRBV25-1 and TRBJ2-7; D uncertain. CDR1 is MGHDK and CDR2 is SYGVNS in the germline V gene. The V gene lost 3 bases and the J gene lost 2 bases, with 11 bases spanning the gap. The CDR3 spans 14 residues. The CDR3 sequence is CASSDGSGPYEQYF. The CDR3, as DNA: TGTGCCAGCAGTGATGGGTCAGGACCCTACGAGCAGTACTTC.

This sequence joins TRBV6-6 and TRBJ1-1, with 8 positions matching TRBD1. This CDR3 comprises 14 residues. V dropped 6 bases and J dropped 4; count of bases not matched to a gene: 7. CDR1 MNHNY and CDR2 SVGAGI come from the germline V gene (reference sequence). Written as DNA, the CDR3 is TGTGCCAGCAGGACGATGACAGGGGTCACTGAAGCTTTCTTT. This translates into CASRTMTGVTEAFF.

The chain couples TRBV27 to TRBJ2-5; 7 bases are a match to TRBD1. The trim removed 5 bases at V and 4 bases at J, leaving 7 bases unmatched. The CDR3 is 14 amino acids. The germline CDR1 and CDR2 sequences are MNHEY and SMNVEV (reference sequence). CDR3 region: CASSPHRGGETQYF. Written as DNA, the CDR3 is TGTGCCAGCAGTCCCCACAGGGGTGGAGAGACCCAGTACTTC.

The V gene is TRBV5-1, the J gene TRBJ1-2; possible D gene TRBD1, 6 bases. Trimming took 4 bases from V and 4 from J, leaving 17 bases between them. Germline CDR1 and CDR2: SGHRS and YFSETQ. This CDR3 comprises 15 residues. The CDR3 DNA reads TGCGCCAGCAGCCCCAGGGGACTGGCTACCTATGGCTACACCTTC. The encoded protein is CASSPRGLATYGYTF.

This clone appeared a few times. This chain uses TRBV6-1 with TRBJ1-1, with TRBD1 matching over 7 bases. The CDR3 has 16 residues. V lost 2 bases and J lost 3; bases outside the gene matches: 9. Looked up from germline, CDR1 is MNHNS and CDR2 is SASEGT. CDR3 sequence (DNA): TGTGCCAGCAGTGAATTTGCTGGGACAGTTTACACTGAAGCTTTCTTT. Amino acids: CASSEFAGTVYTEAFF.

The chain carries TRBV6-6 and TRBJ1-4; a possible D gene is TRBD1 (5 bases). CDR1 is MNHNY, CDR2 SVGAGI, per germline (reference sequence). The CDR3 sequence is 16 residues long. Trimming stripped 5 bases from V and 8 bases from J, with 21 bases between. DNA of the CDR3: TGTGCCAGCAGTAACCGGGGCCCAGGAAAAGAGGAAAAACTGTTTTTT. Residues: CASSNRGPGKEEKLFF.

The chain is built from TRBV15 and TRBJ2-1; D ambiguous. The CDR3 runs to 12 residues. CDR1 is LNHNV, CDR2 YYDKDF, per germline (reference sequence). V was shortened by 3 bases and J by 6 bases, with 6 bases between the two germline ends. The CDR3 sequence is CATSSPPNEQFF. The CDR3 DNA is TGTGCCACCAGCAGTCCCCCCAATGAGCAGTTCTTC.

This clone has only a few counts. This rearrangement joins TRBV29-1 to TRBJ2-7; D is possibly TRBD2 (5 bases). V lost 3 bases and J 3 bases, leaving 9 bases between the germline ends. CDR3 length equals 12 residues. Germline CDR1 and CDR2: SQVTM and ANQGSEA. CDR3: CSVDRRYYEQYF. The CDR3 region has the DNA TGCAGCGTTGACAGGAGGTACTACGAGCAGTACTTC.

This clone was seen more than once but under ten times. V gene TRBV29-1 combines with J gene TRBJ2-7, with no clear D. This CDR3 contains 13 residues. Germline CDR1 and CDR2: SQVTM and ANQGSEA. V gave up 1 base and J gave up 0 bases, with 7 bases separating them. The CDR3 bases are TGCAGCGTTGAAGGGGTGAACTCCTACGAGCAGTACTTC. This encodes CSVEGVNSYEQYF.

The sample holds a few counts of this clone. The rearrangement joins TRBV13 to TRBJ2-6; D uncertain. V was cut by 5 bases and J by 0 bases, with 11 bases left in between. CDR1 is PRHDT, CDR2 FYEKMQ, per germline (reference sequence). The CDR3 has 16 amino acids. The CDR3 protein is CASSLPSDSGANVLTF. As DNA, the CDR3 is TGTGCCAGCAGCCTACCATCCGACTCTGGGGCCAACGTCCTGACTTTC. Supplemented by reference TRBV13 and TRBJ2-6, the full variable domain reads AAGVIQSPRHLIKEKRETATLKCYPIPRHDTVYWYQQGPGQDPQFLISFYEKMQSDKGSIPDRFSAQQFSDYHSELNMSSLELGDSALYFCASSLPSDSGANVLTFGAGSRLTVL.

The chain is built from TRBV6-5 and TRBJ1-1; D is unclear. V lost 5 bases, J lost 1 base, and 8 bases lay in between. CDR1 MNHEY and CDR2 SVGAGI come from the germline V gene. The CDR3 has 13 amino acids. The CDR3 DNA reads TGTGCCAGCAGTCCCCTCGCGAACACTGAAGCTTTCTTT. Amino acid sequence: CASSPLANTEAFF.

This clone was counted only a few times. The chain carries TRBV27 and TRBJ1-1; 11 nucleotides align to TRBD1. Trimming at V came to 3 bases and at J to 3 bases, leaving 3 bases not matched to a gene. The V gene's germline CDR1 is MNHEY and CDR2 SMNVEV (reference sequence). The CDR3 spans 15 residues. The CDR3 sequence is CASSLTGQGDTEAFF. CDR3 in DNA: TGTGCCAGCAGTTTGACGGGACAGGGGGACACTGAAGCTTTCTTT.

The chain links TRBV30 to TRBJ1-2, with 7 bases that match TRBD1. CDR1 GTSNPN and CDR2 SVGIG come from the germline V gene (reference sequence). The CDR3 spans 14 residues. The junction had 6 bases not matched to a gene; V was cut back by 0 bases and J by 5 bases. For the CDR3, the DNA is TGTGCCTGGAGTGTACAGGAGGGACAGTATGGCTACACCTTC. Its protein is CAWSVQEGQYGYTF.

This clone appeared a few times. This chain connects TRBV19 to TRBJ2-7; 7 bases are shared with TRBD1. Germline loops: CDR1 LNHDA, CDR2 SQIVND (reference sequence). This CDR3 spans 17 amino acids. V gave up 7 bases and J gave up 2 bases; unmatched junction bases: 17. The CDR3 DNA reads TGTGCCAGTAAAAAGGGGGCCGGACGGACATCAACCTACGAGCAGTACTTC. It translates to CASKKGAGRTSTYEQYF.

J is TRBJ1-1 and V is TRBV6-5; D remains unclear. V was shortened by 7 bases and J by 4 bases, with 19 bases between the two germline ends. Germline CDR1 MNHEY, CDR2 SVGAGI. There are 15 residues in the CDR3. CDR3 sequence: CASTYSRTLGTEAFF. The CDR3 coding sequence is TGTGCCAGCACCTACAGTAGGACGTTGGGCACTGAAGCTTTCTTT.

This chain links TRBV4-1 with TRBJ1-5; no definite D call. The CDR3 runs to 14 residues. Germline loops: CDR1 MGHRA, CDR2 YSYEKL. Trimming stripped 1 base from V and 0 bases from J, with 4 bases between. The DNA of the CDR3 is TGCGCCAGCAGCCAAGTGAGTAGCAATCAGCCCCAGCATTTT. It specifies CASSQVSSNQPQHF.